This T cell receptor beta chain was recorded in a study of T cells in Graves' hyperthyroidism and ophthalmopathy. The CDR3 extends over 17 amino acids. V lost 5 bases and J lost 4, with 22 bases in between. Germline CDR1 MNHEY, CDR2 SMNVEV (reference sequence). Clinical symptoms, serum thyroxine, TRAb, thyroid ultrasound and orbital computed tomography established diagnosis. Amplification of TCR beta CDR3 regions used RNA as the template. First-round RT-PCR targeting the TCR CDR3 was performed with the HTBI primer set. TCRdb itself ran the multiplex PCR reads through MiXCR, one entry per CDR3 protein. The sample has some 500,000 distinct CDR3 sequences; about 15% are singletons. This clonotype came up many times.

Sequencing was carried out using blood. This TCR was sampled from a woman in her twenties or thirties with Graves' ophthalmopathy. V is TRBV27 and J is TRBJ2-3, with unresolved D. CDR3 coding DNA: TGTGCCAGCAGTCGAATTCTTGACACCCCCTCGCCAGATACGCAGTATTTT. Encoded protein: CASSRILDTPSPDTQYF.